These 20 T cell receptor beta chains were all obtained from the same sample, sequenced in a study of human T cells and chemical hapten exposure. Indicated time point: pre-sensitization, week 0. Indicated treatment: therapeutic diphenylcyclopropenone sensitization with weekly scalp DPC. TCRdb used MiXCR to reprocess the RACE reads, holding one entry per CDR3 protein. This sample has more than 250,000 distinct CDR3 sequences, with 8.6% found just once. The material was whole blood, obtained in connection with sensitization to the hapten diphenylcyclopropenone (DPC). The receptor set was obtained from a woman aged 40 to 49 with alopecia areata. Some clones in this sample may be carry-over from other donors' samples.

The V call is TRBV27, the J call TRBJ2-1, with D unclear. The CDR3 runs 12 residues. Deletions cut 5 bases from V and 10 bases from J, with 12 bases between. In germline, CDR1 is MNHEY, CDR2 SMNVEV (reference sequence). CDR3 sequence: CASSQYSQEQFF. CDR3 nucleotide sequence: TGTGCCAGCAGTCAGTATTCCCAGGAGCAGTTCTTC.

This clonotype was recorded a few times. V gene TRBV28 combines with J gene TRBJ2-6, with a weak D call TRBD1 (5 bases). Germline assignment: CDR1 MDHEN and CDR2 SYDVKM. The CDR3 consists of 14 residues. Trimming took off 4 bases at V and 2 bases at J, with 6 bases between the two ends. The CDR3 region has the DNA TGTGCCAGCAGTTGGACAACTGGGGCCAACGTCCTGACTTTC. Translated: CASSWTTGANVLTF.

This clonotype has ten or more counts. V gene TRBV7-9 combines with J gene TRBJ2-3; a possible D gene is TRBD1 (6 bases). The CDR3 covers 13 residues. The V gene lost 7 bases and the J gene lost 5 bases, with 13 bases spanning the gap. CDR1 is SEHNR, CDR2 FQNEAQ, per germline (reference sequence). The CDR3 loop reads CASKRGSEDTQYF. Written as DNA, the CDR3 is TGTGCCAGCAAAAGGGGGAGCGAAGATACGCAGTATTTT.

CDR3: CASSFGRGREGYTF. The CDR3, as DNA: TGTGCCAGCAGTTTCGGCAGGGGGCGAGAGGGCTACACCTTC. This chain uses TRBV27 with TRBJ1-2; 8 bases map to TRBD1. CDR1 MNHEY and CDR2 SMNVEV come from the germline V gene (reference sequence). This CDR3 region has 14 residues. The V segment lost 3 bases and the J segment 8 bases; nucleotides outside the gene matches: 8.

This clonotype was detected a few times. The V gene is TRBV28, the J gene TRBJ2-1; 11 positions match TRBD2. Germline lookup yields CDR1 MDHEN and CDR2 SYDVKM. The CDR3 spans 18 residues. V lost 7 bases and J lost 7; bases outside the gene matches: 18. CDR3 nucleotides: TGTGCCAGCAACACCCCGGGGCTAGCGGGAGGCCGGTATAATGAGCAGTTCTTC. It translates to CASNTPGLAGGRYNEQFF.

The chain employs TRBV27 and TRBJ2-7; a possible D gene is TRBD1 (6 bases). The V gene lost 8 bases and the J gene lost 2 bases, with 19 bases spanning the gap. Germline CDR1 is MNHEY and CDR2 is SMNVEV (reference sequence). The CDR3 spans 15 residues. In DNA, the CDR3 is TGTGCCAGCCTCGCTTCAGGGGCCCTCCCCTACGAGCAGTACTTC. Translated: CASLASGALPYEQYF.

The sample holds a few counts of this clonotype. The V and J genes are TRBV28 and TRBJ2-1; 11 bases agree with TRBD2. With V trimmed by 2 bases and J by 2 bases, 11 bases remained unmatched. The CDR3 has 19 amino acids. Germline loops: CDR1 MDHEN, CDR2 SYDVKM. The CDR3 is CASSLMGLADISPYNEQFF. Here the CDR3 DNA reads TGTGCCAGCAGTTTAATGGGACTAGCGGATATCTCTCCCTACAATGAGCAGTTCTTC.

V and J are TRBV28 and TRBJ1-5; 7 positions match TRBD1. Germline V gene sequence: CDR1 MDHEN, CDR2 SYDVKM. The CDR3 is 13 residues long. The J segment lost 6 bases and the V segment lost 7 bases, leaving 6 bases of the junction unmatched. CDR3: CASIRQGSQPQHF. The CDR3 bases are TGTGCCAGCATAAGACAGGGCAGTCAGCCCCAGCATTTT.

The gene calls are TRBV7-3 and TRBJ2-1; D is possibly TRBD1 or TRBD2 (5 bases each). Trimming removed 6 bases at V and 6 bases at J, with 12 bases between. CDR1 is SGHTA, CDR2 FQGTGA, per germline. CDR3 length equals 13 residues. The CDR3 spells CASRMGGGNEQFF. The CDR3 DNA reads as TGTGCCAGCAGGATGGGTGGGGGCAATGAGCAGTTCTTC.

This clonotype was picked up many times. The rearrangement uses TRBV12-3 or TRBV12-4 and TRBJ1-3, with a tentative D call TRBD1 (6 bases). The V end was cut by 1 base, the J end by 2 bases, with 9 bases between. There are 15 residues in the CDR3. The CDR3 is CASSLDRATGNTIYF. The CDR3 DNA reads TGTGCCAGCAGTTTAGACAGGGCAACTGGAAACACCATATATTTT.

This clonotype was observed at least ten times. This rearrangement joins TRBV27 to TRBJ2-1; 9 bases map to TRBD2. Looked up from germline, CDR1 is MNHEY and CDR2 is SMNVEV (reference sequence). The CDR3 is 14 residues long. The J segment lost 9 bases and the V segment lost 4 bases, leaving 7 bases of the junction unmatched. The chain's CDR3 is CASSYSGSLVEQFF. DNA of the CDR3: TGTGCCAGCAGTTATAGCGGGAGCCTAGTTGAGCAGTTCTTC.

A few counts support this clonotype. The chain employs TRBV5-1 and TRBJ1-2; 9 bases line up with TRBD1. The CDR3 is 19 amino acids. CDR1 is SGHRS and CDR2 is YFSETQ in the germline V gene. Trimming took 5 bases from V and 0 from J; bases not matched to a gene: 17. This chain's CDR3 is CASRERGQGPSLTNYGYTF. The CDR3, as DNA: TGCGCCAGCAGGGAGCGCGGACAGGGGCCCTCCTTAACTAACTATGGCTACACCTTC.

The J gene is TRBJ2-7, the V gene TRBV18; 8 bases are a match to TRBD1. The CDR3 consists of 16 residues. The J segment lost 2 bases and the V segment lost 5 bases, leaving 11 bases of the junction unmatched. CDR1 is KGHSH and CDR2 is LQKENI in the germline V gene. CDR3 DNA: TGTGCCAGCTCAGCTTTCTCCGGACAGGGCACCTACGAGCAGTACTTC. Translating it yields CASSAFSGQGTYEQYF.

This rearrangement joins TRBV5-4 to TRBJ2-7, with 7 bases lining up with TRBD1. V was pared by 5 bases and J by 4 bases, with 12 bases of the junction left unmatched. CDR1 is SGHNT and CDR2 is YYREEE in the germline V gene (reference sequence). The length of the CDR3 is 15 residues. The CDR3 reads CASSLQQGSKYEQYF. The CDR3 DNA sequence: TGTGCCAGCAGTCTACAACAGGGGAGTAAGTACGAGCAGTACTTC. Full variable domain (missing parts from reference TRBV5-4 and TRBJ2-7): ETGVTQSPTHLIKTRGQQVTLRCSSQSGHNTVSWYQQALGQGPQFIFQYYREEENGRGNFPPRFSGLQFPNYSSELNVNALELDDSALYLCASSLQQGSKYEQYFGPGTRLTVT.

V is TRBV7-2 and J is TRBJ1-4; D uncertain. Trimming cost V 0 bases and J 5 bases, with 7 bases left between them. The CDR3 consists of 14 residues. The V gene's germline CDR1 is SGHTA and CDR2 FQGNSA. CDR3 in DNA: TGTGCCAGCAGCTTAGCGCCAGTGAATGAAAAACTGTTTTTT. Its translation: CASSLAPVNEKLFF.

This clonotype has just a few counts. The rearrangement links TRBV9 to TRBJ1-6; 8 positions match TRBD1. Per the germline V gene, CDR1 is SGDLS and CDR2 is YYNGEE. V trimming: 3 bases; J trimming: 10 bases; junction bases outside the gene matches: 9. There are 15 residues in the CDR3. This chain's CDR3 is CASSGMDRVGSPLHF. The DNA for the CDR3 is TGTGCCAGCAGCGGAATGGACAGGGTCGGCTCACCCCTCCACTTT.

V is TRBV9 and J is TRBJ2-1; 9 nucleotides align to TRBD2. Germline V gene lookup returns CDR1 SGDLS and CDR2 YYNGEE. The J segment lost 5 bases and the V segment lost 3 bases, leaving 9 bases of the junction unmatched. The CDR3 contains 16 residues. CDR3 in amino acids: CASSAGGLAGNNEQFF. The CDR3 DNA is TGTGCCAGCAGCGCTGGGGGGCTAGCGGGGAACAATGAGCAGTTCTTC.

The J gene is TRBJ2-1, the V gene TRBV28; D is possibly TRBD2 (6 bases). Trimming took 5 bases from V and 6 from J, leaving 20 bases between them. There are 16 residues in the CDR3. Germline V gene lookup returns CDR1 MDHEN and CDR2 SYDVKM. The CDR3: CASSRAGTSTGNEQFF. The CDR3 nucleotides are TGTGCCAGCAGTAGGGCCGGGACTTCAACAGGCAATGAGCAGTTCTTC. Full variable domain (outside the CDR3, taken from reference TRBV28 and TRBJ2-1): DVKVTQSSRYLVKRTGEKVFLECVQDMDHENMFWYRQDPGLGLRLIYFSYDVKMKEKGDIPEGYSVSREKKERFSLILESASTNQTSMYLCASSRAGTSTGNEQFFGPGTRLTVL.

The chain recombines TRBV18 with TRBJ1-1; TRBD1 aligns across 7 bases. Germline CDR1 and CDR2: KGHSH and LQKENI. V trimming: 3 bases; J trimming: 5 bases; junction bases outside the gene matches: 6. The CDR3 totals 14 residues. This CDR3 is CASSPQGENTEAFF. The DNA of the CDR3 is TGTGCCAGCTCACCGCAGGGGGAGAATACTGAAGCTTTCTTT.

This clonotype was recorded a few times. The chain couples TRBV18 to TRBJ1-3; D remains unclear. Trimming removed 5 bases from V and 9 bases from J, with 17 bases in between. This CDR3 has 14 amino acids. The germline V gene encodes CDR1 KGHSH and CDR2 LQKENI. The CDR3: CASSSQTASGTIYF. For the CDR3, the DNA is TGTGCCAGCTCATCACAGACCGCTAGTGGCACCATATATTTT. Based on the CDR3 plus reference TRBV18 and TRBJ1-3, the full variable domain is NAGVMQNPRHLVRRRGQEARLRCSPMKGHSHVYWYRQLPEEGLKFMVYLQKENIIDESGMPKERFSAEFPKEGPSILRIQQVVRGDSAAYFCASSSQTASGTIYFGEGSWLTVV.